This TCR beta chain was sequenced during a study of cytomegalovirus exposure and HLA in healthy donors. PCR primers comprised 60 Vbeta and 13 Jbeta primers. This table comes from immunoSEQ multiplex PCR, and its TCRdb copy is limited to in-frame clones, with some not included. In the table there are under 250,000 clones, about 85% of which are singletons. This CDR3 region has 13 residues. Losses at the gene ends were 10 bases for V and 5 bases for J; bases not matched to a gene: 8. Per germline, CDR1 MDHEN and CDR2 SYDVKM. This TCR came from a human donor in good health. Sequences were obtained from PBMCs. The gene calls are TRBV28 and TRBJ2-4; the match to TRBD1 covers 7 bases. The CDR3 spells CAIRRQGQNIQYF. CDR3 in DNA: TGTGCCATCAGGCGACAGGGACAAAACATTCAGTACTTC.